The 16 T cell receptor beta chains given below trace back to one sample, sequenced in a study of early T cells in non-severe SARS-CoV-2 infection (dated by TCRdb to the early 2020s). The library was generated by 5' RACE. For sequencing, a NextSeq 500 was employed. TCRdb reran the public reads through fastp at Q25 and MiXCR, keeping productive beta chains. All rows with the same CDR3 protein become a single entry with the most common DNA and genes. Across this sample there are roughly 75,000 distinct CDR3 sequences, with over 9% seen only once. Of the sample, around 4.7% is held by the ten largest clones. The sequenced material came from whole blood. These receptors originate from an adult who was a healthcare worker with PCR-confirmed SARS-CoV-2 infection or an uninfected control (not recorded which).

This clonotype was picked up many times. The genes are TRBV11-2 and TRBJ1-4, with TRBD1 identical over 7 bases. The CDR3 runs to 14 residues. Germline values: CDR1 SGHAT, CDR2 FQNNGV. V shed 7 bases and J 7 bases; nucleotides not matched to a gene: 9. As DNA, the CDR3 is TGTGCCAGCACCCCGACAGGGATTCGTGAAAAACTGTTTTTT. It codes for CASTPTGIREKLFF.

This clonotype was picked up many times. At one end, the junction sequence differs from germline, possibly due to a read error. The chain employs TRBV6-6 and TRBJ2-7; D possibly corresponds to TRBD1 (5 bases). The CDR3 runs to 11 residues. Germline V gene sequence: CDR1 MNHNY, CDR2 SVGAGI (reference sequence). The CDR3: CASSYSGKGEF. CDR3 nucleotide sequence: TGTGCCAGCAGTTACTCAGGGAAAGGGGAATTC.

V is TRBV20-1 and J is TRBJ2-3; 7 nucleotides line up with TRBD1. V shed 3 bases, J shed 6 bases, and the junction held 9 bases outside the gene matches. This CDR3 is 14 amino acids long. Per the germline V gene, CDR1 is DFQATT and CDR2 is SNEGSKA (reference sequence). The CDR3: CSAREDRSWDTQYF. In DNA, the CDR3 is TGCAGTGCTAGGGAGGACAGGTCCTGGGATACGCAGTATTTT.

V and J are TRBV7-2 and TRBJ2-2, with D perhaps being TRBD1 or TRBD2 (7 bases each). Germline V gene data show CDR1 as SGHTA and CDR2 as FQGNSA. The CDR3 extends over 15 amino acids. Trimming shortened V by 6 bases and J by 6 bases, and 17 bases separated the two germline ends. CDR3 region: CASRPSQGGAGELFF. CDR3 nucleotide sequence: TGTGCCAGCAGACCCTCTCAGGGGGGGGCCGGGGAGCTGTTTTTT.

The V and J genes are TRBV30 and TRBJ1-1, with a possible D match to TRBD1 (6 bases). Trimming removed 5 bases from V and 10 bases from J, with 14 bases in between. Germline V CDR1 and CDR2: GTSNPN, SVGIG (reference sequence). There are 11 residues in the CDR3. The CDR3 sequence is CAWAGGGGAFF. CDR3 bases: TGTGCCTGGGCGGGCGGAGGGGGAGCTTTCTTT.

This clonotype occurred once. This sequence may be a read error, since a much larger clone differs from it by one base. The CDR3 nucleotides read TGCGGTGCTAGGGCCGACACTGAAAAACTGTTTTTT. This codes for CGARADTEKLFF. This chain connects TRBV20-1 to TRBJ1-4; no firm D call. Germline V gives CDR1 DFQATT, CDR2 SNEGSKA (reference sequence). CDR3 length: 12 residues.

This clonotype was seen a handful of times. The chain links TRBV2 to TRBJ1-1; a possible D gene is TRBD1 (5 bases). CDR3 length equals 14 residues. The germline gives CDR1 SNHLY, CDR2 FYNNEI. Trimming removed 1 base from V and 1 base from J, with 7 bases in between. The CDR3 coding sequence is TGTGCCAGCAGTGAAGGAGGGGCGAACACTGAAGCTTTCTTT. This gives the protein CASSEGGANTEAFF.

J is TRBJ2-7 and V is TRBV29-1; D unresolved. Trimming removed 2 bases at V and 2 bases at J, with 10 bases between. Germline-derived CDR1 and CDR2 are SQVTM and ANQGSEA. The CDR3 runs 13 residues. This CDR3 reads CSVEMGLTYEQYF. Written as DNA, the CDR3 is TGCAGCGTTGAAATGGGCCTCACCTACGAGCAGTACTTC.

Comment on this clonotype: A read error may be the cause here, since a much bigger clone is one base away. The V gene is TRBV7-2, the J gene TRBJ2-1, with 7 positions matching TRBD2. Germline CDR1 and CDR2: SGHTA and FQGNSA. CDR3 length: 14 amino acids. Trimming cost V 7 bases and J 6 bases; bases outside gene matches: 9. The CDR3 bases are TGTGCCAGCACTCCCAGCGGGGACTTCAATGAGCAGTTCTTC. Residues: CASTPSGDFNEQFF.

This clonotype was observed many times. The chain employs TRBV2 and TRBJ2-7; D remains unclear. CDR3 length equals 14 residues. Germline V gives CDR1 SNHLY, CDR2 FYNNEI. V lost 4 bases, J lost 3 bases, and 13 bases lay in between. Here the CDR3 reads CASSVVAASYEQYF. Here the CDR3 DNA reads TGTGCCAGCAGTGTGGTGGCAGCTAGCTACGAGCAGTACTTC.

In its sample, this clonotype was seen a few times. V and J are TRBV4-1 and TRBJ2-7; 7 nucleotides agree with TRBD1. The germline V gene has CDR1 MGHRA and CDR2 YSYEKL. The CDR3 has 14 amino acids. V was pared by 5 bases and J by 0 bases, with 4 bases of the junction left unmatched. The CDR3 spells CASSDREFSYEQYF. The CDR3 nucleotides are TGCGCCAGCAGCGACAGGGAATTCTCCTACGAGCAGTACTTC.

Remarks on this clonotype: A much larger clonotype is one base distant, so this may be a read error. J is TRBJ1-4 and V is TRBV6-6; D gene uncertain. Germline CDR1 MNHNY, CDR2 SVGAGI (reference sequence). This CDR3 is built from 13 residues. DNA for the CDR3: TGTGCCAACAGTTTAGAGCGGAGGGAAAAACTGTTTTTT. Translation gives CANSLERREKLFF.

This clonotype has a handful of counts. J is TRBJ2-3 and V is TRBV12-5; D gene unclear. Germline CDR1 reads LGHNT; CDR2 reads FRNRAP. The CDR3 spans 13 residues. V was clipped by 6 bases and J by 2 bases, with 9 bases between them. The CDR3 sequence is CASGPQVTDTQYF. The CDR3 coding sequence is TGTGCTAGTGGCCCGCAGGTCACAGATACGCAGTATTTT.

The rearrangement links TRBV2 to TRBJ1-5; D is uncertain. The CDR3 length is 13 residues. With 7 bases removed from V and 2 bases from J, the gap between germline ends came to 9 bases. The germline V gene encodes CDR1 SNHLY and CDR2 FYNNEI. CDR3 amino acids: CASTAFGNQPQHF. For the CDR3, the DNA is TGTGCCAGCACAGCATTCGGCAATCAGCCCCAGCATTTT.

This clonotype was seen ten or more times. The rearrangement uses TRBV18 and TRBJ1-2; 8 positions agree with TRBD1. This CDR3 has 14 residues. Germline CDR1 KGHSH, CDR2 LQKENI. Germline trimming cut 3 bases from V and 5 bases from J; bases unmatched to any gene: 5. The CDR3 spells CASSPTGAKYGYTF. For the CDR3, the DNA is TGTGCCAGCTCACCGACAGGGGCCAAGTATGGCTACACCTTC.

The rearrangement links TRBV27 to TRBJ1-5; D gene uncertain. Germline V gene sequence: CDR1 MNHEY, CDR2 SMNVEV (reference sequence). Trimming pared 5 bases from V and 4 bases from J, leaving 15 bases between. CDR3 size: 15 residues. CDR3 in amino acids: CASSPIGVGNQPQHF. CDR3 sequence (DNA): TGTGCCAGCAGTCCAATCGGGGTTGGTAATCAGCCCCAGCATTTT.